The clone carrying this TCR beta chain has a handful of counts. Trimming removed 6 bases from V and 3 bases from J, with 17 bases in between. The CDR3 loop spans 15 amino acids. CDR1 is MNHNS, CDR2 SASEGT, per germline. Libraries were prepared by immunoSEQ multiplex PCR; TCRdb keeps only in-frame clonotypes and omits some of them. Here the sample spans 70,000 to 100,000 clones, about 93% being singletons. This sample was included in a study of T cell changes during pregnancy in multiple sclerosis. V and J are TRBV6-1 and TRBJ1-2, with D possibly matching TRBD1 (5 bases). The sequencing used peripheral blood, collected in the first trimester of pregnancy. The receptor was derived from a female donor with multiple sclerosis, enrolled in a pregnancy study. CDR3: CASRIPPDTYYGYTF. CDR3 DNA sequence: TGTGCCAGCAGGATCCCTCCGGACACCTACTATGGCTACACCTTC.